The 17 T cell receptor beta chains in this list originate from one sample, sequenced in a study of response to subunit inactivated influenza vaccine. From the RT-PCR reads, TCRdb called clonotypes with MiXCR, one entry per CDR3 protein. The sample carries 800,000 to 1,000,000 distinct CDR3 sequences, around 20% recorded once. Specimen: PBMCs from blood, collected roughly 5 days after vaccination. The source is a man in his forties or fifties who received an inactivated influenza vaccine.

V and J are TRBV10-3 and TRBJ2-6; D gene ambiguous. This CDR3 region has 16 residues. V was shortened by 3 bases and J by 0 bases, with 9 bases between the two germline ends. Germline assignment: CDR1 ENHRY and CDR2 SYGVKD. CDR3 sequence reads: CAISDPKGSGANVLTF. CDR3 nucleotide sequence: TGTGCCATCAGTGATCCTAAGGGCTCTGGGGCCAACGTCCTGACTTTC.

This clonotype showed up just a few times. V usage is TRBV7-9 and J usage is TRBJ2-7; a possible D gene is TRBD1 (5 bases). Germline CDR1 SEHNR, CDR2 FQNEAQ (reference sequence). The CDR3 is made up of 17 amino acids. Trimming pared 3 bases from V and 1 base from J, leaving 19 bases between. Here the CDR3 reads CASSFSRTGGQSYEQYF. The CDR3 coding sequence is TGTGCCAGCAGCTTTTCAAGGACCGGCGGACAATCCTACGAGCAGTACTTC.

V is TRBV7-8 and J is TRBJ2-3; the match to TRBD1 covers 7 bases. V lost 7 bases and J lost 4; bases outside the gene matches: 8. Germline CDR1 SGHVS, CDR2 FQNEAQ. This CDR3 contains 14 residues. The CDR3 sequence is CASTPTGIPDTQYF. As DNA, the CDR3 is TGTGCCAGCACCCCGACAGGGATTCCAGATACGCAGTATTTT.

The chain is built from TRBV6-2 or TRBV6-3 and TRBJ2-1, with 10 bases that match TRBD2. Germline lookup yields CDR1 MNHEY and CDR2 SVGEGT. CDR3 length equals 17 residues. Trimming took 4 bases from V and 9 from J; bases not matched to a gene: 15. The CDR3 DNA follows: TGTGCCAGCAGTTCTGTAAGCGGGAGGGCCTATAAGGGTGAGCAGTTCTTC. It codes for CASSSVSGRAYKGEQFF.

V usage is TRBV5-6 and J usage is TRBJ2-5, with TRBD1 matching 7 bases. In germline, CDR1 is SGHDT, CDR2 YYEEEE. V gave up 2 bases and J gave up 4 bases; unmatched junction bases: 5. This CDR3 comprises 14 residues. CDR3 residues: CASSFVDRRETQYF. The CDR3 DNA is TGTGCCAGCAGCTTCGTGGACAGGCGAGAGACCCAGTACTTC.

The table lists this clonotype with many counts. The chain is built from TRBV4-3 and TRBJ2-5; 11 bases agree with TRBD1. The CDR3 runs to 15 residues. Germline assignment: CDR1 LGHNA and CDR2 YSLEER. J was trimmed by 6 bases and V by 4 bases; bases with no gene match: 7. The CDR3 protein is CASSPSGTGGQTQYF. In nucleotides, the CDR3 is TGCGCCAGCAGCCCTTCAGGGACAGGGGGACAGACCCAGTACTTC.

This chain connects TRBV14 to TRBJ2-4; a weak D match, TRBD1 (6 bases). CDR1 is SGHDN, CDR2 FVKESK, per germline. Trimming removed 1 base from V and 0 bases from J, with 13 bases in between. This CDR3 is built from 17 residues. The CDR3 reads CASSQGGLSLAKNIQYF. CDR3 nucleotides: TGTGCCAGCAGCCAAGGGGGGCTATCTCTAGCCAAAAACATTCAGTACTTC.

This sequence joins TRBV5-4 and TRBJ2-1; 12 nucleotides match TRBD1. This CDR3 contains 16 residues. CDR1 and CDR2 from the germline V gene are SGHNT and YYREEE (reference sequence). The V segment lost 3 bases and the J segment 2 bases; nucleotides outside the gene matches: 3. The CDR3, as DNA: TGTGCCAGCAGCTGGGACAGGGGGCCAGCCTACAATGAGCAGTTCTTC. This sequence encodes CASSWDRGPAYNEQFF.

The chain recombines TRBV7-9 with TRBJ2-2; D gene uncertain. V lost 3 bases and J 4 bases, leaving 9 bases between the germline ends. The CDR3 spans 14 residues. Germline values: CDR1 SEHNR, CDR2 FQNEAQ (reference sequence). The CDR3 sequence: CASSFPLSTGELFF. The CDR3 DNA reads TGTGCCAGCAGCTTTCCCCTCAGCACCGGGGAGCTGTTTTTT. The full variable domain, with the rest looked up from reference TRBV7-9 and TRBJ2-2, is DTGVSQNPRHKITKRGQNVTFRCDPISEHNRLYWYRQTLGQGPEFLTYFQNEAQLEKSRLLSDRFSAERPKGSFSTLEIQRTEQGDSAMYLCASSFPLSTGELFFGEGSRLTVL.

The rearrangement links TRBV19 to TRBJ2-7; D is undetermined. The V and J ends lost 2 bases and 7 bases respectively, with 15 bases between them. Looked up from germline, CDR1 is LNHDA and CDR2 is SQIVND (reference sequence). The CDR3 length is 14 residues. The CDR3: CASSIRRRPWEQYF. For the CDR3, the DNA is TGTGCCAGTAGTATAAGGAGACGCCCTTGGGAGCAGTACTTC.

The sample holds a few counts of this clonotype. The rearrangement links TRBV7-9 to TRBJ1-2; no clear D gene. The CDR3 is made up of 14 amino acids. Germline V gene lookup returns CDR1 SEHNR and CDR2 FQNEAQ (reference sequence). Trimming took 0 bases from V and 4 from J, leaving 9 bases between them. CDR3 amino acids: CASSLAAGSYGYTF. CDR3 nucleotides: TGTGCCAGCAGCTTAGCGGCCGGCAGCTATGGCTACACCTTC.

The chain employs TRBV9 and TRBJ2-3, with D uncertain. Trimming took 0 bases from V and 3 from J, leaving 5 bases between them. The germline CDR1 and CDR2 sequences are SGDLS and YYNGEE. The CDR3 has 13 residues. CDR3 sequence reads: CASSVAETDTQYF. In nucleotides, the CDR3 is TGTGCCAGCAGCGTAGCGGAAACAGATACGCAGTATTTT.

This clonotype was seen more than once but under ten times. The rearrangement links TRBV7-9 to TRBJ2-4, with a weak D call TRBD2 (5 bases). Per the germline V gene, CDR1 is SEHNR and CDR2 is FQNEAQ (reference sequence). Trimming shortened V by 4 bases and J by 8 bases, and 12 bases separated the two germline ends. The CDR3 is 13 amino acids. This CDR3 reads CASSSLWGDIQYF. The CDR3 DNA follows: TGTGCCAGCAGCTCACTTTGGGGAGACATTCAGTACTTC. Based on the CDR3 plus reference TRBV7-9 and TRBJ2-4, the full variable domain is DTGVSQNPRHKITKRGQNVTFRCDPISEHNRLYWYRQTLGQGPEFLTYFQNEAQLEKSRLLSDRFSAERPKGSFSTLEIQRTEQGDSAMYLCASSSLWGDIQYFGAGTRLSVL.

The chain is built from TRBV3-1 and TRBJ2-7; D perhaps matches TRBD1 (6 bases). The germline V gene has CDR1 LGHDT and CDR2 YNNKEL (reference sequence). The CDR3 extends over 14 amino acids. Deletions cut 1 base from V and 6 bases from J, with 13 bases between. CDR3 coding DNA: TGTGCCAGCAGCCAAGGTAACAGGGTGGGCGAGCAGTACTTC. Protein: CASSQGNRVGEQYF.

This clonotype was detected only a few times. The chain joins TRBV7-7 to TRBJ1-2; 7 bases line up with TRBD1. Germline V lookup: CDR1 SSHAT, CDR2 FNYEAQ (reference sequence). With V trimmed by 3 bases and J by 2 bases, 6 bases remained unmatched. The CDR3 is made up of 15 amino acids. CDR3: CASSLRDSGNYGYTF. The DNA for the CDR3 is TGTGCCAGCAGCTTGAGGGACAGTGGGAACTATGGCTACACCTTC.

This clonotype was observed a handful of times. The chain carries TRBV20-1 and TRBJ2-3; D perhaps matches TRBD2 (5 bases). From germline, CDR1 is DFQATT and CDR2 SNEGSKA (reference sequence). This CDR3 is built from 14 residues. V lost 0 bases, J lost 0 bases, and 7 bases lay in between. The CDR3 protein is CSAREEASTDTQYF. The CDR3, as DNA: TGCAGTGCTAGAGAGGAGGCTAGCACAGATACGCAGTATTTT.

This chain connects TRBV20-1 to TRBJ2-1; 7 bases map to TRBD2. CDR3 size: 16 residues. The V gene's germline CDR1 is DFQATT and CDR2 SNEGSKA (reference sequence). V dropped 0 bases and J dropped 7; count of bases not matched to a gene: 12. The CDR3 DNA sequence: TGCAGTGCTAGAGATTTGGGGGAGGGCCGTTGGAATGAGCAGTTCTTC. This codes for CSARDLGEGRWNEQFF.